The entry that follows covers one T cell receptor (beta chain) sequence. What it recognizes is unknown. This sample is drawn from a study of OX40 agonist ivuxolimab in advanced cancers. Turning to the study itself: An anti-OX40 (CD134) antibody with agonistic activity, ivuxolimab, was administered to patients. Patient treatment consisted of intravenous ivuxolimab administration every 2 weeks at 0.01 to 10 mg/kg.

Overall study results and limits: CD8+ T cells were the subset that, on average, had more expanded clones than CD4+.

Produced via immunoSEQ multiplex PCR; TCRdb's table is partial and in-frame only. The sample gives about 100,000 clones, roughly 88% of which show up once; 0.6% to 0.75% is in the top ten. CDR3 size: 14 residues. The germline V gene has CDR1 SGHDT and CDR2 YYEEEE. V trimming: 4 bases; J trimming: 3 bases; junction bases outside the gene matches: 2. This TCR came from an adult with an advanced solid tumor such as melanoma, head and neck, liver or kidney cancer. Sequences were derived from CD4+ or CD8+ T cells sorted from blood, sampled in a trial of the OX40 agonist ivuxolimab. The chain carries TRBV5-6 and TRBJ2-7, with TRBD2 matching 12 bases. The CDR3 loop reads CASSPTSGSYEQYF. CDR3 coding DNA: TGTGCCAGCAGCCCGACTAGCGGGAGCTACGAGCAGTACTTC.